The clone carrying this T cell receptor beta chain was observed many times. Its target is not known. Trimming cost V 4 bases and J 12 bases, with 17 bases left between them. The CDR3 is 13 residues long. Germline lookup yields CDR1 ENHRY and CDR2 SYGVKD. Molecular barcoding with unique molecular identifiers was used for the TCRbeta library. TCRdb fed the PCR reads into MiXCR, producing one record per CDR3 protein. The sample lists about 300,000 distinct CDR3 sequences, over 7% occurring once. This sample is part of a study of T-cell reconstitution after alpha-beta-depleted transplantation in children. Notes on the study in general: When one year had passed after transplant, most T-cell counts and diversity came from newly produced T cells. Expanded graft clones numbering several hundred reportedly gave rise to alpha-beta T cells about two months after transplant. Surviving recipient T cells and thymic progenitors underlay high day-60 TCRbeta diversity in some patients.

The sequenced sample was peripheral blood, obtained 360 days after TCRalphabeta/CD19-depleted stem cell transplant. This clonotype was obtained from a female patient between 2 and 15 years old who had a stem cell transplant for Fanconi anemia, so the T cells may come from the graft donor. V is TRBV10-3 and J is TRBJ2-3, with D possibly being TRBD1 or TRBD2 (5 bases each). CDR3 nucleotide sequence: TGTGCCATCAGTGTCATACGGGGCCTGGGACAGTATTTT. Protein: CAISVIRGLGQYF.